These 18 T cell receptor beta chains originate from one sample sequenced in a study of vaccination and CD4 T cells after COVID-19. As for treatment: roughly nine-day PBMC culture with coronavirus spike peptide pools or control peptides (ViraFEST assay). Cultured CD4+ T cell DNA underwent sequencing with the Oncomine TCR Beta short-read assay. From the PCR reads, TCRdb called clonotypes with MiXCR, one entry per CDR3 protein. Among 15,000 to 20,000 distinct CDR3 sequences listed, roughly 63% were seen once. No antigen has been assigned to these receptors. Sequences were obtained from CD4+ T cells from blood, cultured in vitro. The source of these receptors is a human donor who had recovered from COVID-19.

The chain uses TRBV27 and TRBJ1-6; 7 positions agree with TRBD1. Looked up from germline, CDR1 is MNHEY and CDR2 is SMNVEV (reference sequence). J gave up 7 bases and V 5 bases, and 11 bases lay outside the gene matches. This CDR3 is built from 16 residues. CDR3 protein: CASSPQPSGGNSPLHF. The DNA for the CDR3 is TGTGCCAGCAGTCCCCAACCGTCAGGGGGGAATTCACCCCTCCACTTT.

The genes are TRBV20-1 and TRBJ1-4, with 9 bases that match TRBD1. CDR3 length equals 15 residues. From germline, CDR1 is DFQATT and CDR2 SNEGSKA (reference sequence). With V trimmed by 3 bases and J by 3 bases, 5 bases remained unmatched. The CDR3 loop is CSASPGTGSNEKLFF. Here the CDR3 DNA reads TGCAGTGCTAGTCCGGGGACAGGGTCTAATGAAAAACTGTTTTTT.

The V and J genes are TRBV4-2 and TRBJ2-3, with 13 nucleotides matching TRBD2. The CDR3 extends over 18 amino acids. In germline, CDR1 is LGHNA, CDR2 YNFKEQ. V trimming: 0 bases; J trimming: 6 bases; junction bases outside the gene matches: 9. Written as DNA, the CDR3 is TGTGCCAGCAGCCAAGACCTCGGGACTAGCGGGGTACAGGATACGCAGTATTTT. This gives the protein CASSQDLGTSGVQDTQYF.

The rearrangement joins TRBV6-5 to TRBJ2-7; maybe TRBD2 (5 bases). This CDR3 is built from 12 residues. Trimming took 2 bases from V and 3 from J, leaving 5 bases between them. The germline V gene encodes CDR1 MNHEY and CDR2 SVGAGI. CDR3 coding DNA: TGTGCCAGCAGTTACGACTACTACGAGCAGTACTTC. Translated: CASSYDYYEQYF.

The genes are TRBV7-2 and TRBJ1-6; TRBD1 aligns across 8 bases. V dropped 5 bases and J dropped 6; count of bases not matched to a gene: 3. Germline CDR1 is SGHTA and CDR2 is FQGNSA. This CDR3 has 14 residues. The DNA of the CDR3 is TGTGCCAGCAGCGAAGGACAGGGTAATTCACCCCTCCACTTT. It is translated as CASSEGQGNSPLHF.

This clonotype appeared once. This chain connects TRBV7-9 to TRBJ2-7, with 14 bases identical to TRBD2. The CDR3 runs to 19 residues. Germline CDR1 reads SEHNR; CDR2 reads FQNEAQ (reference sequence). The J segment lost 3 bases and the V segment lost 5 bases, leaving 15 bases of the junction unmatched. Written as DNA, the CDR3 is TGTGCCAGCAGCGGGACGAGGGACAGGGGACTAGCGGGAGTCTACGAGCAGTACTTC. Translating gives CASSGTRDRGLAGVYEQYF.

This sequence joins TRBV6-1 and TRBJ1-6; D possibly corresponds to TRBD1 (5 bases). The V and J ends lost 7 bases and 8 bases respectively, with 15 bases between them. Germline values: CDR1 MNHNS, CDR2 SASEGT. The CDR3 is 14 amino acids. The CDR3 region is CASTAGYRDSPLHF. For the CDR3, the DNA is TGTGCCAGCACCGCAGGGTACCGGGATTCACCCCTCCACTTT.

CDR3 DNA sequence: TGTGCTAGTGGTTTGAAACATAACGAGCAGTACTTC. This gives the protein CASGLKHNEQYF. V is TRBV12-5 and J is TRBJ2-7; D gene ambiguous. Per germline, CDR1 LGHNT and CDR2 FRNRAP. CDR3 size: 12 residues. Trimming took 2 bases from V and 5 from J, leaving 7 bases between them.

The V and J genes are TRBV19 and TRBJ2-7; 9 bases are shared with TRBD1. CDR3 size: 14 residues. CDR1 and CDR2 (germline): LNHDA, SQIVND (reference sequence). Trimming at V came to 3 bases and at J to 3 bases, leaving 3 bases not matched to a gene. The CDR3 region is CASSMGQGSYEQYF. Written as DNA, the CDR3 is TGTGCCAGTAGTATGGGACAGGGAAGCTACGAGCAGTACTTC. Full variable domain (remainder filled in from reference TRBV19 and TRBJ2-7): DGGITQSPKYLFRKEGQNVTLSCEQNLNHDAMYWYRQDPGQGLRLIYYSQIVNDFQKGDIAEGYSVSREKKESFPLTVTSAQKNPTAFYLCASSMGQGSYEQYFGPGTRLTVT.

CDR3 in amino acids: CASRGTSGDTGELFF. The CDR3, as DNA: TGTGCCAGCAGGGGGACTAGCGGGGACACCGGGGAGCTGTTTTTT. This chain joins TRBV12-3 or TRBV12-4 and TRBJ2-2; 13 nucleotides line up with TRBD2. This CDR3 is built from 15 residues. Unmatched junction bases numbered 1, after V lost 6 bases and J lost 3 bases.

The CDR3 reads CASSYQAGGRSYSNQPQHF. In DNA, the CDR3 is TGTGCCAGCAGTTACCAGGCAGGGGGCCGATCCTATAGCAATCAGCCCCAGCATTTT. The chain has TRBV6-2 or TRBV6-3 and TRBJ1-5; 8 positions match TRBD1. Germline V gene sequence: CDR1 MNHEY, CDR2 SVGEGT. The CDR3 is 19 amino acids. Losses at the gene ends were 2 bases for V and 0 bases for J; bases not matched to a gene: 12.

This clonotype has a handful of counts. The J gene is TRBJ1-2, the V gene TRBV20-1; 10 bases line up with TRBD1. This CDR3 has 12 amino acids. In germline, CDR1 is DFQATT, CDR2 SNEGSKA (reference sequence). Trimming removed 8 bases from V and 8 bases from J; junction bases left unmatched: 8. Here the CDR3 DNA reads TGCAGTTGCCCGGGACAGGGGAAAGGCTACACCTTC. Protein: CSCPGQGKGYTF.

This clonotype occurred a few times. The genes are TRBV11-3 and TRBJ2-7, with TRBD1 identical over 7 bases. Germline CDR1 SGHNT, CDR2 YENEEA. The CDR3 covers 17 residues. Trimming at V came to 2 bases and at J to 0 bases, leaving 10 bases not matched to a gene. The CDR3 region has the DNA TGTGCCAGCAGCTTACTACTGGCGACAGGGCTCTCCTACGAGCAGTACTTC. Its protein product is CASSLLLATGLSYEQYF.

V usage is TRBV27 and J usage is TRBJ1-6; D call uncertain. Germline CDR1 and CDR2: MNHEY and SMNVEV (reference sequence). The CDR3 is made up of 14 amino acids. The V gene lost 10 bases and the J gene lost 1 base, with 11 bases spanning the gap. CDR3 residues: CATGLQSYNSPLHF. The CDR3, as DNA: TGTGCCACTGGACTACAGTCCTATAATTCACCCCTCCACTTT.

V is TRBV2 and J is TRBJ1-6; 10 positions agree with TRBD1. The CDR3 has 15 residues. With 5 bases clipped from V and 3 bases from J, the junction kept 1 base outside the gene matches. Germline lookup yields CDR1 SNHLY and CDR2 FYNNEI. CDR3 in DNA: TGTGCCAGCAGTAGGACAGGGGGCTATAATTCACCCCTCCACTTT. This gives the protein CASSRTGGYNSPLHF.

This clonotype showed up just a few times. The V and J genes are TRBV10-1 and TRBJ2-2; 8 bases fit TRBD1. J gave up 8 bases and V 0 bases, and 11 bases lay outside the gene matches. In germline, CDR1 is WNHNN, CDR2 SYGVQD (reference sequence). This CDR3 spans 17 amino acids. CDR3 in amino acids: CASSESQIWTGSGELFF. The DNA for the CDR3 is TGCGCCAGCAGTGAGTCTCAAATATGGACAGGGTCGGGGGAGCTGTTTTTT.

This clonotype occurred a few times. The gene calls are TRBV6-5 and TRBJ2-7, with 11 bases lining up with TRBD2. Germline lookup yields CDR1 MNHEY and CDR2 SVGAGI. Germline trimming cut 2 bases from V and 1 base from J; bases unmatched to any gene: 4. This CDR3 is 16 amino acids long. CDR3 sequence: CASSYDASGGSYEQYF. The CDR3 DNA reads as TGTGCCAGCAGTTACGACGCTAGCGGGGGGTCCTACGAGCAGTACTTC.

The chain recombines TRBV12-3 or TRBV12-4 with TRBJ2-7; 12 bases line up with TRBD2. This CDR3 is 14 amino acids long. After removal of 6 bases from V and 6 bases from J, the junction contained 6 bases not matched to a gene. The CDR3: CASRTSGGRGEQYF. As DNA, the CDR3 is TGTGCCAGCAGGACTAGCGGGGGAAGAGGCGAGCAGTACTTC.